The sequence of this T cell receptor beta chain was determined in a study of blood T cells in healthy people across ages. General study findings and limits: Investigators treated diversity estimates from one million T cells as underestimates. It was not known whether donors were CMV positive (a possible confounder of expanded clonotype changes). The study found more naive CD4+ cells and higher diversity in long-lived than aged donors.

This clonotype was seen repeatedly, ten times or more. The antigen remains undetermined. Germline values: CDR1 DFQATT, CDR2 SNEGSKA (reference sequence). The V segment lost 0 bases and the J segment 8 bases; nucleotides outside the gene matches: 8. CDR3 length equals 15 residues. It was with a sample-barcoded 5' primer and a J-beta primer mix that a second PCR of roughly 7 to 12 cycles was run. Tagging of each cDNA molecule was performed by a template-switch adaptor with 12 random nucleotides. TCRdb processed the 5' RACE reads anew with MiXCR; each CDR3 protein has one entry. This sample has 790,000 or so distinct CDR3 sequences; approximately 60% occur once, and the top ten carry under 30%.

This chain uses TRBV20-1 with TRBJ2-1, with TRBD2 matching over 9 bases. This receptor was taken from a man in his forties in good health. Material: blood. The CDR3 region is CSAREGGGANDEQFF. The CDR3 DNA is TGCAGTGCTAGAGAAGGCGGGGGGGCCAACGATGAGCAGTTCTTC.